This is a list of T cell receptor beta chains from one sample in a study of blood T cell repertoires in COVID-19. Using immunoSEQ multiplex PCR, the repertoire was profiled, and TCRdb retains in-frame clones only, with some absent. Of approximately 480,000 clones detected, about 85% appear once; the ten largest clones hold 0.7%. Source material: PBMCs or T cells enriched from blood (not recorded which). The origin of the receptors is a woman aged 18 to 35 who had recovered from COVID-19. The CDR3 runs from the conserved cysteine through the conserved F or W. Fields, in order: clone size, J gene, D gene, V gene, CDR3 DNA, CDR3 protein. The D gene is left open where the match is weak. The size field is filled for only some rows; it gives once, few, many or a size class.

>.|TRBJ2-3|.|TRBV19
TGTGCCAGTAGTATTGACAGTAGCACAGATACGCAGTATTTT
CASSIDSSTDTQYF
>.|TRBJ1-1|TRBD1|TRBV19
TGTGCCAGTAGTATTCTAAGTACAGGGGAGAAAGCTTTCTTT
CASSILSTGEKAFF
>.|TRBJ1-2|.|TRBV18
TGTGCCAGCTCACCCGAGAGGTCCGATGGCTACACCTTC
CASSPERSDGYTF
>once|TRBJ2-4|TRBD2|TRBV11-2
TGTGCCAGCAGCTCGATAGCGGGGGGGATTGTAGCCAAAAACATTCAGTACTTC
CASSSIAGGIVAKNIQYF
>.|TRBJ2-3|TRBD2|TRBV11-2
TGTGCCAGCGGCCCGAGCGGGGGGGCGAAAGATACGCAGTATTTT
CASGPSGGAKDTQYF
>.|TRBJ1-1|.|TRBV5-1
TGCGCCAGCAGCTTGCTCGCAGGGGACACTGAAGCTTTCTTT
CASSLLAGDTEAFF
>once|TRBJ1-4|.|TRBV28
TGTGCCAGTCAAGGTCATAGTGGTACAGGGATAGTAGAAAAACTGTTTTTT
CASQGHSGTGIVEKLFF
>.|TRBJ1-1|TRBD1|TRBV24-1
TGTGCCACCAGTGCCGGGGGGGCAGGGGGCACTGAAGCTTTCTTT
CATSAGGAGGTEAFF
>.|TRBJ2-6|.|TRBV5-5
TGTGCCAGCAGCTTGGCCTACAGCTCCTCTGGGGCCAACGTCCTGACTTTC
CASSLAYSSSGANVLTF
>.|TRBJ1-3|TRBD1|TRBV7-3
TGTGCCAGCAGCCTCGGACAGGGCGACACCATATATTTT
CASSLGQGDTIYF
>.|TRBJ2-6|TRBD2|TRBV28
TGTGCCAGCAGCTCCCAGCGGGGGTATCTCGCTGGGGCCAACGTCCTGACTTTC
CASSSQRGYLAGANVLTF
>.|TRBJ2-7|.|TRBV27
TGTGCCAGCAGTTTATGGACAAACTCTGATGAGCAGTACTTC
CASSLWTNSDEQYF
>.|TRBJ2-5|TRBD1|TRBV5-1
TGCGCCAGCAGCGACAGGGTCCAAGAGACCCAGTACTTC
CASSDRVQETQYF
>.|TRBJ2-3|TRBD1|TRBV28
TGTGCCAGCGGATCGACAGGGGGCGGAGATACGCAGTATTTT
CASGSTGGGDTQYF
>.|TRBJ1-1|.|TRBV29-1
TGCAGCGTTGAAGTTTTCGGCAGGGTGGGCACTGAAGCTTTCTTT
CSVEVFGRVGTEAFF
>.|TRBJ2-4|TRBD2|TRBV4-1
TGCGCCAGCAGCCCGGGACTAGCGGGGGGGCTAGCCAAAAACATTCAGTACTTC
CASSPGLAGGLAKNIQYF
>once|TRBJ2-2|.|TRBV11-2
TGTGCCAGCAGCTTTGGGCGGGGACGAACCGGGGAGCTGTTTTTT
CASSFGRGRTGELFF
>.|TRBJ2-1|.|TRBV7-3
TGTGCCAGCAGCTTCACGGGGGATAGGAATGAGCAGTTCTTC
CASSFTGDRNEQFF
>.|TRBJ2-1|.|TRBV19
TGTGCCAGTAGTAAACCGGCCGCGGACAATGAGCAGTTCTTC
CASSKPAADNEQFF
>.|TRBJ2-7|.|TRBV14
TGTGCCAGCAGCCAAGTTCTTCGCGACGAGCAGTACTTC
CASSQVLRDEQYF
>few|TRBJ2-2|TRBD2|TRBV7-9
TGTGCCAGCACAGAGGCGGGGGGAATCGGGGAGCTGTTTTTT
CASTEAGGIGELFF
>.|TRBJ1-2|.|TRBV30
TGTGCCTTCACCCGGGACATGGGCTATGGCTACACCTTC
CAFTRDMGYGYTF
>.|TRBJ2-2|.|TRBV3-1/TRBV3-2
TGTGCCAGCAGCCTAGGCACACAGGGAGTGGGCGGGGAGCTGTTTTTT
CASSLGTQGVGGELFF
>.|TRBJ2-7|TRBD1|TRBV29-1
TGCAGCGCCGGACAGGGTGGGCCCTACGAGCAGTACTTC
CSAGQGGPYEQYF
>.|TRBJ1-1|.|TRBV6-5
TGTGCCAGCACCCCTAGTATTTGGGCTGAAGCTTTCTTT
CASTPSIWAEAFF
>.|TRBJ1-6|.|TRBV11-2
TGTGCCAGCAGCTTAAGCGGCTCCTATAATTCACCCCTCCACTTT
CASSLSGSYNSPLHF
>.|TRBJ2-6|.|TRBV10-3
TGTGCCATCAAGGGAGGGACAGGTGATAACTCTGGGGCCAACGTCCTGACTTTC
CAIKGGTGDNSGANVLTF
>.|TRBJ1-5|.|TRBV2
TGTGCCAGCGGGGACATTTATAGCAATCAGCCCCAGCATTTT
CASGDIYSNQPQHF
>.|TRBJ2-1|.|TRBV21-1
TGTGCCAGCAGTCCACAGGGGAACGCTTACAATGAGCAGTTCTTC
CASSPQGNAYNEQFF